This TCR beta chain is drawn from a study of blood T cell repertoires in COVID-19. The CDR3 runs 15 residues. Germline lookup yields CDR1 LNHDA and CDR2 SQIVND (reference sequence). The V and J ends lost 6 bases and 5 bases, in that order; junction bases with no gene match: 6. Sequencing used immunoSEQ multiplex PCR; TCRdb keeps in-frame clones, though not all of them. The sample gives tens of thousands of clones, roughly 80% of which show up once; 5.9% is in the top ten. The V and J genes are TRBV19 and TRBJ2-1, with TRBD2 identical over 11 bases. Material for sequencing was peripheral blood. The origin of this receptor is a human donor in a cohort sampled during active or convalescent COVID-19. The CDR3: CASRDLAGGNNEQFF. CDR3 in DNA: TGTGCCAGTAGGGATCTAGCGGGGGGAAACAATGAGCAGTTCTTC.